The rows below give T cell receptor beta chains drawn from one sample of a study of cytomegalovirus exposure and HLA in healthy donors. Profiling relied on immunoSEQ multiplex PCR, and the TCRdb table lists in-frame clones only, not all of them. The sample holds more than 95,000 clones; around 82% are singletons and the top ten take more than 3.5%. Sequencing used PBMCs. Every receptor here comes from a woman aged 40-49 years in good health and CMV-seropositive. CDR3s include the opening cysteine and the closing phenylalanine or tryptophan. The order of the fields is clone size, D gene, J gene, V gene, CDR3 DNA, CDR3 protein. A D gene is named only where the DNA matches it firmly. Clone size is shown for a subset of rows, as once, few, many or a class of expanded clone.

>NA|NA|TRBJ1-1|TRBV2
TGTGCCAGCAGTAGCGGGACCCTGAGGGAAGCTTTCTTT
CASSSGTLREAFF
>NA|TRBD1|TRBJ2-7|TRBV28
TGTGCCAGCAGTTTATTTCCGCCGGGACAGGGGAATCGGGAGCAGTACTTC
CASSLFPPGQGNREQYF
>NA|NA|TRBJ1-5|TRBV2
TGTGCCAGCAGTGATTCGGGGGTTAACCCGCCCCAGCATTTT
CASSDSGVNPPQHF
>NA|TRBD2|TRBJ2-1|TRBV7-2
TGTGCCAGCAGCTTAGGGCCGGGACTAGCGGGATCAGGCAATGAGCAGTTCTTC
CASSLGPGLAGSGNEQFF
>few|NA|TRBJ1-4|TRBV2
TGTGCCAGCAGTGACAGGGTTGGTGAAAAACTGTTTTTT
CASSDRVGEKLFF
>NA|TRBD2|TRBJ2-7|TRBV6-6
TGTGCCAGCAGCGGGACTAGTAAGTTCTACGAGCAGTACTTC
CASSGTSKFYEQYF
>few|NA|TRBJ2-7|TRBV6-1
TGTGCCAGCAGTGAGTTATTCTACGAGCAGTACTTC
CASSELFYEQYF
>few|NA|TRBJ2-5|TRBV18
TGTGCCAGCTCACCGGCAGGGCAGGAGACCCAGTACTTC
CASSPAGQETQYF
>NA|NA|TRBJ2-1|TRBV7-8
TGTGCCAGCAGCTTGGCAGGGCCGGAACTGTTCTTC
CASSLAGPELFF
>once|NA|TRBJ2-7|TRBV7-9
TGTGCCAGCAGCTCAGAGACAGAGTCCTACGAGCAGTACTTC
CASSSETESYEQYF
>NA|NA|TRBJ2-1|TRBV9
TGTGCCAGCAGCTCTGATCGCGGATACAATGAGCAGTTCTTC
CASSSDRGYNEQFF
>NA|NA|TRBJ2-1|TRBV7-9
TGTGCCAGCAGCTTAGCCTACAGGGCAACAGGGAAGTACAATGAGCAGTTCTTC
CASSLAYRATGKYNEQFF
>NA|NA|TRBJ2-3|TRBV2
TGTGCCAGCAGTGACCTAAGCACAGGTTCGGATACGCAGTATTTT
CASSDLSTGSDTQYF
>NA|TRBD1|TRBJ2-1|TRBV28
TGTGCCAGCATTAGAGGGACAGGACAAGCCTACAATGAGCAGTTCTTC
CASIRGTGQAYNEQFF
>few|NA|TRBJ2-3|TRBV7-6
TGTGCCAGCAGCTCCGACTACACAGATACGCAGTATTTT
CASSSDYTDTQYF
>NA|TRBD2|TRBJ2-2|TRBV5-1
TGCGCCAGCAGCTTACCTAGCGGGAAGAACACCGGGGAGCTGTTTTTT
CASSLPSGKNTGELFF
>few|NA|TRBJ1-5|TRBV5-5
TGTGCCAGCAGCTTGGACGGCTCGGGTCAGCCCCAGCATTTT
CASSLDGSGQPQHF
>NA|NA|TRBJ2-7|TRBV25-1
TGTGCCAGCAGTGTCCACCCCAGGGACGAGCAGTACTTC
CASSVHPRDEQYF
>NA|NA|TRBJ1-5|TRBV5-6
TGTGCCAGCAGCTTGACACCATATAGCAATCAGCCCCAGCATTTT
CASSLTPYSNQPQHF
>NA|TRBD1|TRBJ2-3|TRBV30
TGTGCCTGGAGCCCGGGACAGAACACAGATACGCAGTATTTT
CAWSPGQNTDTQYF
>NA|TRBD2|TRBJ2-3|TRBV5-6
TGTGCCAGCAGCTTGCGACTAGCGGGTGTAGGTAGCACAGATACGCAGTATTTT
CASSLRLAGVGSTDTQYF
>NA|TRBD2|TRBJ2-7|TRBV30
TGTGCCTCAGGGACTAACCGCTACGAGCAGTACTTC
CASGTNRYEQYF
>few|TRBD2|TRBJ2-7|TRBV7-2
TGTGCCAGCAGCCCAGACCGCCCACTAGCGGGAGCCCACGAGCAGTACTTC
CASSPDRPLAGAHEQYF
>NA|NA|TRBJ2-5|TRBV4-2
TGTGCCAGCAGCCAAGATGCGGGCAGGATGGGAGAGACCCAGTACTTC
CASSQDAGRMGETQYF
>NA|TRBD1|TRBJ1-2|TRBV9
TGTGCCAGCAGCTCCCTTTGGAATGGACAGGGCCACCCCGGCTACACCTTC
CASSSLWNGQGHPGYTF
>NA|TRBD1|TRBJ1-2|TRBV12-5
TGTGCTAGTGGTCCCGGGACAGGGGCCTATGGCTACACCTTC
CASGPGTGAYGYTF
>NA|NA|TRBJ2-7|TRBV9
TGTGCCAGCAGCTCTCAAATCACGGGAGAAGTCTACGAGCAGTACTTC
CASSSQITGEVYEQYF
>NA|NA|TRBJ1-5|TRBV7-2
TGTGCCAGCAGCCCCAGGGTGGGGCCCCAGCATTTT
CASSPRVGPQHF
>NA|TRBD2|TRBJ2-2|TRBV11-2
TGTGCCAGCAGCTTAGTCGCGACTAGCGGGAGATCCACCGGGGAGCTGTTTTTT
CASSLVATSGRSTGELFF
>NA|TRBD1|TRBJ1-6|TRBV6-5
TGTGCCAGCAGCCGGGACAGGGGAAATTCACCCCTCCACTTT
CASSRDRGNSPLHF
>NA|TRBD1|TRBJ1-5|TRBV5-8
TGTGCCAGCAGCTTAGGGACAGGGGGCGGTCAGCCCCAGCATTTT
CASSLGTGGGQPQHF
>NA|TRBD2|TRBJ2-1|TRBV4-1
TGCGCCAGCAGCCCCGAGGCTAGCGGGATGGATGAGCAGTTCTTC
CASSPEASGMDEQFF